This record covers a single T cell receptor beta chain. Its antigen remains unknown. V was pared by 0 bases and J by 2 bases, with 2 bases of the junction left unmatched. The CDR3 covers 15 residues. The V gene's germline CDR1 is MGHRA and CDR2 YSYEKL. The data belong to a study of cytotoxic CD8 clonotypes in ibrutinib-treated CLL. Study-wide context: After a median of approximately 68 months, 14 patients stayed remitted and approximately 12 progressed; responses had been partial in around 25 and complete in 2. Findings and limits, study-wide: Circulating CD8+ T-cell counts were tracked by baseline clonality, which exceeded that of age-matched healthy donors. Public clonotypes, an uncommon group, contracted or remained stable on treatment.

Sequencing was performed with immunoSEQ multiplex PCR; in TCRdb, only in-frame clones are kept and a portion is missing. This table has 140,000 to 150,000 clones, about 75% appearing once. The sample here was PBMCs, taken after 24 months of ibrutinib treatment. The sequence came from a human donor with chronic lymphocytic leukemia. This chain uses TRBV4-1 with TRBJ2-7; 9 nucleotides line up with TRBD2. CDR3 loop: CASSQEPSGAYEQYF. CDR3 DNA: TGCGCCAGCAGCCAAGAACCTAGCGGGGCCTACGAGCAGTACTTC.